The 27 T cell receptor beta chains below were found in one sample sequenced in a study of tumor-infiltrating lymphocytes in primary liver carcinoma. With a constant-region primer, TCR beta cDNA was made from around 520 ng of total RNA. Libraries covering TCR beta were generated through three nested multiplex PCR rounds (using a slightly modified ARM-PCR). With TRBV1-TRBV30 forward primers and a C-beta reverse primer, the first two PCR rounds were run for around 10 cycles each. TCRdb reanalysed the multiplex PCR reads using MiXCR and keeps one entry per CDR3 protein. This sample has approximately 20,000 distinct CDR3 sequences, with 60% to 80% found just once. From unsorted bulk tissue weighing 20-30 mg, DNA and RNA were co-extracted. Sequencing used liver tumor tissue from sampling region 1. Subset of the sample: tumor region T1, superior pole. These receptor sequences come from a woman aged 25 to 45 with primary liver carcinoma and hepatitis B virus infection.

A note on this clonotype: Since no conserved phenylalanine or tryptophan closes the CDR3, a read error is the likely cause. Because the CDR3's place on the DNA is in doubt, the DNA is left out and the CDR3 is given as listed by TCRdb. The chain is built from TRBV5-5 and TRBJ1-6. The CDR3 numbers 14 amino acids, ends counted. Germline V lookup: CDR1 SGHKS, CDR2 YYEKEE (reference sequence). CDR3: CASSLDVSNSPIHY.

Ten or more counts support this clonotype. V and J are TRBV16 and TRBJ1-3, with 8 nucleotides matching TRBD1. Germline CDR1 KGHSY, CDR2 FQNENV. The ends lost 3 bases at V and 7 bases at J; junction bases unmatched: 11. This CDR3 has 16 residues. CDR3 nucleotide sequence: TGTGCCAGCAGCCACGACCGGACAGGGAGTGGGAACACCATATATTTT. This translates into CASSHDRTGSGNTIYF.

Note on this clonotype: Compared with germline, one end of the junction differs, possibly owing to a read error. The CDR3 DNA is TGTTCCAGCGGCTTAGAGAGCGGGAGTGTGAGTGAGCAGTTCTTC. It translates to CSSGLESGSVSEQFF. The J gene is TRBJ2-1, the V gene TRBV11-2; 8 bases match TRBD2. The CDR3 loop spans 15 amino acids. Germline V lookup: CDR1 SGHAT, CDR2 FQNNGV.

About this clonotype itself: This CDR3 is missing its conserved last phenylalanine or tryptophan, likely due to a read error. The V call is TRBV14, the J call TRBJ2-7; D perhaps matches TRBD2 (6 bases). The CDR3 loop spans 15 amino acids. Germline loops: CDR1 SGHDN, CDR2 FVKESK. The CDR3 DNA follows: TGTGCTAGCATCCAGGCGGCGGGGACTGACTACGAGCAGTACTAC. This encodes CASIQAAGTDYEQYY.

This clonotype showed up many times. The chain has TRBV24-1 and TRBJ1-1; 7 positions agree with TRBD1. The germline V gene has CDR1 KGHDR and CDR2 SFDVKD. The CDR3 is made up of 11 amino acids. The J segment lost 9 bases and the V segment lost 7 bases, leaving 4 bases of the junction unmatched. CDR3 sequence (DNA): TGTGCCACCAGGGACAGGCAGAAAGCTTTCTTT. This translates into CATRDRQKAFF.

Points on this clonotype: One junction end disagrees with the germline gene, perhaps due to a read error. This chain uses TRBV20-1 with TRBJ2-2, with TRBD2 matching 8 bases. The CDR3 runs to 16 residues. Per the germline V gene, CDR1 is DFQATT and CDR2 is SNEGSKA (reference sequence). The CDR3 nucleotides read TGCAGTGCTAGGGGATTTAACGGGAGGGGCACCGAGGAGCTGTTTTTT. Translating it yields CSARGFNGRGTEELFF.

The J gene is TRBJ1-1, the V gene TRBV11-2, with unresolved D. This CDR3 region has 20 residues. V was shortened by 5 bases and J by 2 bases, with 30 bases between the two germline ends. Per germline, CDR1 SGHAT and CDR2 FQNNGV. CDR3 coding DNA: TGTGCCAGCAGCGCTCGGTATATGGGCCGCAAGAGGTGGAGTAACACTGAAGCTTTCTTT. Residues: CASSARYMGRKRWSNTEAFF.

To note about this clonotype: Its ends do not fully match the called genes, so a read error is possible. CDR3 nucleotides: TGTGCCAGCAGCTCGGGAGGCCTCCTCTACGACCAGTACTTC. It is translated as CASSSGGLLYDQYF. The rearrangement uses TRBV7-9 and TRBJ2-7; 7 nucleotides align to TRBD2. There are 14 residues in the CDR3. CDR1 is SEHNR, CDR2 FQNEAQ, per germline (reference sequence).

Notes on this clonotype: Lacking the conserved final phenylalanine or tryptophan, this CDR3 likely reflects a read error. V and J are TRBV4-3 and TRBJ2-7; D might be TRBD1 (5 bases). Germline V gene sequence: CDR1 LGHNA, CDR2 YSLEER. The CDR3 is 15 amino acids. The chain's CDR3 is CASSQLQDSSYKQYL. The CDR3 nucleotides are TGCGCCAGCAGCCAGCTACAGGATAGCTCCTACAAGCAGTACCTC.

A note on this clonotype: No conserved phenylalanine or tryptophan is present at the end of the CDR3, so a read error is the likely explanation. The chain recombines TRBV6-5 with TRBJ1-5; the match to TRBD1 covers 7 bases. The CDR3 is 16 amino acids. Germline CDR1 reads MNHEY; CDR2 reads SVGAGI. Unmatched junction bases numbered 12, after V lost 4 bases and J lost 6 bases. The CDR3: CASSSRQGPLGQPQHS. The CDR3 nucleotides read TGTGCCAGCAGTTCAAGACAGGGCCCCCTCGGTCAGCCCCAGCATTCT.

The V gene is TRBV10-3, the J gene TRBJ2-7; no reliable D call. The CDR3 is 12 residues long. CDR1 and CDR2 from the germline V gene are ENHRY and SYGVKD. With 8 bases removed from V and 0 bases from J, the gap between germline ends came to 8 bases. The CDR3 reads CAIGGSSYEQYV. The CDR3 region has the DNA TGTGCCATCGGCGGTAGCTCCTACGAGCAGTACGTC.

Remarks on this clonotype: The CDR3 end shows no conserved phenylalanine or tryptophan, and so a read error is likely. V is TRBV14 and J is TRBJ2-7; the D gene is possibly TRBD2 (6 bases). The V end was cut by 3 bases, the J end by 4 bases, with 16 bases between. CDR3 size: 15 residues. The germline V gene has CDR1 SGHDN and CDR2 FVKESK. In DNA form, the CDR3 reads TGTGCCAGCAGCCACGCGGCGGGGACTGATTACGAGCAGTACCTC. Its protein product is CASSHAAGTDYEQYL.

This sequence joins TRBV12-3 or TRBV12-4 and TRBJ2-5; no definite D call. V lost 6 bases and J 5 bases, leaving 19 bases between the germline ends. The CDR3 has 15 residues. The CDR3: CASSTFPLSDETQYF. The CDR3 DNA follows: TGTGCCAGCAGCACCTTCCCCCTGAGCGATGAGACCCAGTACTTC.

Comment on this clonotype: Germline and junction disagree at one end, which may indicate a read error. This chain uses TRBV12-3 or TRBV12-4 with TRBJ2-2; 9 positions match TRBD2. The CDR3 covers 19 residues. The CDR3 reads CASSPLGLASFPNIGGLFF. The DNA of the CDR3 is TGTGCCAGCAGCCCACTCGGACTAGCGAGCTTCCCGAACATCGGGGGGCTGTTTTTT.

This chain uses TRBV11-3 with TRBJ2-1, with 7 positions matching TRBD2. Looked up from germline, CDR1 is SGHNT and CDR2 is YENEEA. Losses at the gene ends were 11 bases for V and 14 bases for J; bases not matched to a gene: 18. The CDR3 consists of 13 residues. DNA for the CDR3: TGTGCCGGCGCTTGCGGGAGTGGGAACGAGGAGTTCTTC. Translation: CAGACGSGNEEFF.

On this clonotype: The conserved phenylalanine or tryptophan is not found at the CDR3 terminus, so this likely reflects a read error. Because the CDR3's place on the DNA is in doubt, the DNA is left out and the CDR3 is given as listed by TCRdb. CDR3: CASSPRTEASS. V is TRBV11-2 and J is TRBJ1-1. The CDR3 is made up of 11 amino acids, end residues included. Germline lookup yields CDR1 SGHAT and CDR2 FQNNGV.

By share, this clonotype counts as medium-sized. The V gene is TRBV10-2, the J gene TRBJ1-1, with a weak D call TRBD1 (5 bases). This CDR3 contains 18 residues. Germline CDR1 is WSHSY and CDR2 is SAAADI. The V end lost 1 base, the J end lost 3 bases, and 21 bases lay between the germline ends. CDR3 loop: CASSEFFYFREKDTEAFF. CDR3 in DNA: TGCGCCAGCAGTGAGTTTTTTTATTTCAGGGAAAAGGACACTGAAGCTTTCTTT.

Note on this clonotype: Germline is not matched at one junction end, which may reflect a read error. This chain links TRBV10-2 with TRBJ1-1; a weak D match, TRBD1 (5 bases). This CDR3 has 18 residues. CDR1 is WSHSY, CDR2 SAAADI, per germline. Here the CDR3 DNA reads TGCGCCGGTAGTGAGTTTTTTTATTTCAGGGAAAAGGACACTGAAGCTTCCTTT. Its translation: CAGSEFFYFREKDTEASF.

Of note for this clonotype: A read error may account for a junction end that differs from germline. This CDR3 is CASSLSTSGRGETQYF. DNA for the CDR3: TGCGCCAGCAGCCTGAGTACTAGCGGGAGAGGAGAGACCCAGTACTTC. The rearrangement joins TRBV4-2 to TRBJ2-5; 11 nucleotides line up with TRBD2. Germline V gene sequence: CDR1 LGHNA, CDR2 YNFKEQ. This CDR3 contains 16 residues.

Regarding this clonotype: In this CDR3 the conserved last residue, phenylalanine or tryptophan, is missing, so a read error is likely. The limits of the CDR3 on the DNA are not certain, so only TCRdb's listed CDR3 is given. V gene TRBV11-2 combines with J gene TRBJ1-2. The germline gives CDR1 SGHAT, CDR2 FQNNGV. The CDR3 has 14 residues if both end residues are counted. The CDR3 is CTSSLREANYGYTC.

This clonotype was picked up one time. No conserved phenylalanine or tryptophan is present at the end of the CDR3, so a read error is the likely explanation. This rearrangement joins TRBV28 to TRBJ1-5, with 8 bases that match TRBD1. The CDR3 has 12 residues. The germline gives CDR1 MDHEN, CDR2 SYDVKM. The chain's CDR3 is CVSSVSGTGQHY. The CDR3 DNA sequence: TGCGTCAGCAGTGTCTCCGGGACAGGCCAGCATTAT.

The chain carries TRBV7-9 and TRBJ2-3; 11 bases line up with TRBD1. This CDR3 has 16 amino acids. Trimming cost V 7 bases and J 5 bases; bases outside gene matches: 11. Germline CDR1 and CDR2: SEHNR and FQNEAQ (reference sequence). The CDR3 DNA follows: TGTGCCAGCAACTCCTGGGACAGGGGGTACTTAGATACGCAGTATTTT. Encoded protein: CASNSWDRGYLDTQYF.

V usage is TRBV11-2 and J usage is TRBJ2-4; a possible D gene is TRBD2 (5 bases). Germline V gene lookup returns CDR1 SGHAT and CDR2 FQNNGV. The CDR3 consists of 14 residues. Between the trimmed V and J ends, which lost 0 bases and 6 bases, there was a span of 9 bases. This CDR3 is CASSLDREGNIQYF. DNA of the CDR3: TGTGCCAGCAGCTTAGATCGAGAGGGAAACATTCAGTACTTC.

This chain connects TRBV28 to TRBJ2-7, with D perhaps TRBD1 or TRBD2 (6 bases each). This CDR3 contains 14 residues. Germline V lookup: CDR1 MDHEN, CDR2 SYDVKM. Here the CDR3 reads CLSSLEGEWSEQYF. CDR3 DNA sequence: TGTCTCAGCAGTTTGGAGGGGGAGTGGTCCGAGCAGTACTTC. The entire variable domain, with the rest obtained from reference TRBV28 and TRBJ2-7, is as follows: DVKVTQSSRYLVKRTGEKVFLECVQDMDHENMFWYRQDPGLGLRLIYFSYDVKMKEKGDIPEGYSVSREKKERFSLILESASTNQTSMYLCLSSLEGEWSEQYFGPGTRLTVT.

Turning to this clonotype: Sequence at one end of the junction differs from germline and may be a read error. The J gene is TRBJ2-3, the V gene TRBV6-6; D is unclear. The germline V gene encodes CDR1 MNHNY and CDR2 SVGAGI (reference sequence). The CDR3 runs 17 residues. CDR3 in amino acids: CVSSYSFGSVSTDTQYF. In nucleotides, the CDR3 is TGTGTCAGCAGCTACTCTTTTGGCAGCGTGTCCACAGATACGCAGTATTTT.

Notes on this clonotype: One end of the junction fails to match germline, which may point to a read error. The genes are TRBV5-6 and TRBJ1-6; D is undetermined. CDR1 is SGHDT and CDR2 is YYEEEE in the germline V gene. The CDR3 has 14 residues. The CDR3 loop reads CASSLIALGTPPHF. Written as DNA, the CDR3 is TGTGCCAGCAGCTTGATAGCACTGGGAACACCCCCCCACTTT. Based on the CDR3 plus reference TRBV5-6 and TRBJ1-6, the full variable domain is DAGVTQSPTHLIKTRGQQVTLRCSPKSGHDTVSWYQQALGQGPQFIFQYYEEEERQRGNFPDRFSGHQFPNYSSELNVNALLLGDSALYLCASSLIALGTPPHFGNGTRLTVT.

The chain carries TRBV3-1 and TRBJ1-5; tentative D call: TRBD1 (6 bases). The germline CDR1 and CDR2 sequences are LGHDT and YNNKEL (reference sequence). The V end was cut by 7 bases, the J end by 4 bases, with 11 bases between. The CDR3 contains 13 residues. For the CDR3, the DNA is TGTGCCAGCAACGAACAGGGTAATCAGCCCCAGCATTTT. It codes for CASNEQGNQPQHF.